This T cell receptor beta chain was recorded in a study of cytomegalovirus exposure and HLA in healthy donors. Study results and limitations: Sequencing artifact likely explains a cluster of highly shared sequence variants. Productive status was seen about 90% or about 30% of the time for most TCR beta V segments in an earlier analysis. A later analysis associated 16,951 TCR beta sequences with HLA alleles at a 0.05 false discovery rate.

Between the trimmed V and J ends, which lost 5 bases and 6 bases, there was a span of 16 bases. Germline CDR1 and CDR2: MDHEN and SYDVKM. This CDR3 contains 14 residues. Use of 60 Vbeta and 13 Jbeta primers characterized the PCR. This table comes from immunoSEQ multiplex PCR, and its TCRdb copy is limited to in-frame clones, with some not included. The repertoire holds roughly 82,000 clones, 60% to 75% seen once, with approximately 10% in the top ten. About this clone itself: Its antigen is not known.

The chain joins TRBV28 to TRBJ1-1; TRBD1 is a possible D gene (5 bases). The sample consisted of PBMCs. The receptor comes from a woman between 40 and 50 years old in good health and CMV-seropositive. The CDR3 DNA reads as TGTGCCAGCAGTCCTCCAACCAGGGAACCTGAAGCTTTCTTT. Amino acid sequence: CASSPPTREPEAFF. Combining the CDR3 with reference TRBV28 and TRBJ1-1 gives the whole variable domain DVKVTQSSRYLVKRTGEKVFLECVQDMDHENMFWYRQDPGLGLRLIYFSYDVKMKEKGDIPEGYSVSREKKERFSLILESASTNQTSMYLCASSPPTREPEAFFGQGTRLTVV.